This entry features one T cell receptor beta chain sequence. Its matching antigen is unknown. This entry belongs to a study of cytomegalovirus exposure and HLA in healthy donors. Study-level results: Sequencing likely produced, as an artifact, a cluster of highly shared sequence variants. Earlier analysis looked at TCR beta V segments, and most were productive about 87% or about 30% of the time. The study put roughly 160 TCR beta chains on its list as cytomegalovirus-associated. As was reported, the classifier diagnosed cytomegalovirus status with high specificity and sensitivity.

Primers: 60 Vbeta forward and 13 Jbeta reverse. Method: immunoSEQ multiplex PCR; TCRdb's copy keeps in-frame clones and lacks some. Among roughly 100,000 clones listed, approximately 69% were seen once. This CDR3 is built from 17 residues. Germline V gene sequence: CDR1 SGHAT, CDR2 FQNNGV. J gave up 2 bases and V 5 bases, and 11 bases lay outside the gene matches. The chain joins TRBV11-2 to TRBJ2-7; 11 bases are shared with TRBD2. The sample comprised PBMCs. This clonotype was obtained from a young man in good health and CMV-seronegative. The CDR3 DNA reads as TGTGCCAGCAGCCTCCCCCTTTCTAGCGGGAGGCCCTACGAGCAGTACTTC. Translating gives CASSLPLSSGRPYEQYF.